This TCR beta chain appears in the sequencing data of a study of blood T cell repertoires in COVID-19. This CDR3 spans 14 amino acids. The V segment lost 8 bases and the J segment 1 base; nucleotides outside the gene matches: 8. Germline V gene data show CDR1 as SNHLY and CDR2 as FYNNEI. As handled by the study authors: Cell counts per sample came from amplifying reference gene primers. This table comes from immunoSEQ multiplex PCR, and its TCRdb copy is limited to in-frame clones, with some not included. The V and J calls and clone size were taken over from that table, and D and trimming were inferred from the DNA. The repertoire includes tens of thousands of clones, 90% to 95% of them detected once, and 3.5% to 5% sits in the top ten.

The chain is built from TRBV2 and TRBJ2-7, with 7 nucleotides matching TRBD1. This sequence originates from a human donor with active COVID-19. The donor label of this sample is uncertain. Material for sequencing was peripheral blood. CDR3 loop: CASGSGQMSYEQYF. For the CDR3, the DNA is TGTGCCAGCGGTTCGGGACAGATGTCCTACGAGCAGTACTTC.